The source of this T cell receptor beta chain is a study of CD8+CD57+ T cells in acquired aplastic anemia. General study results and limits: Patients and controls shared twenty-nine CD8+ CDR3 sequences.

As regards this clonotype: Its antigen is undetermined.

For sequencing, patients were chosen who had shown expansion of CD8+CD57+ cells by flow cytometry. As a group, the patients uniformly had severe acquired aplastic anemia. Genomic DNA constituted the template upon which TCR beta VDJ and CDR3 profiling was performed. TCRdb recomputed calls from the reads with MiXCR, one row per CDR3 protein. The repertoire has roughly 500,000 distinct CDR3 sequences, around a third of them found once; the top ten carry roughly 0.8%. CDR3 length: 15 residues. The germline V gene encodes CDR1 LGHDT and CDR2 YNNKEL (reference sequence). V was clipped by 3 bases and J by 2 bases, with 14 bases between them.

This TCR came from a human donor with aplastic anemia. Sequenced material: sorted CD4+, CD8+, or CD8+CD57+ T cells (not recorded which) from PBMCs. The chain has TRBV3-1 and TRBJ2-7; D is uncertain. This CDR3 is CASSQHRGRPYEQYF. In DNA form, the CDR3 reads TGTGCCAGCAGCCAGCACCGCGGTAGGCCCTACGAGCAGTACTTC.